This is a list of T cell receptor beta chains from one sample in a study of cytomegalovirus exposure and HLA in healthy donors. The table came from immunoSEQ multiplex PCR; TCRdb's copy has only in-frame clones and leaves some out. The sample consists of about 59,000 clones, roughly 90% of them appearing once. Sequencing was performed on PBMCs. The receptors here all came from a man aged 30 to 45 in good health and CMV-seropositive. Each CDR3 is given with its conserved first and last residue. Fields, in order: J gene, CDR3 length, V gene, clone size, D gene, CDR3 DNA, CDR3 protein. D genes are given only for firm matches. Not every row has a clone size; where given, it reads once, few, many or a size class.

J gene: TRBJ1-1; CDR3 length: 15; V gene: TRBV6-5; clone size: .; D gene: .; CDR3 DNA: TGTGCCAGCAGTCCCCGAGGGGGGGAAGGGACTGAAGCTTTCTTT; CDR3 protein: CASSPRGGEGTEAFF
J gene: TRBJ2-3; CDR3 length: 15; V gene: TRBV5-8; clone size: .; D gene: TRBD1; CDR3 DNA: TGTGCCAGCAGCTTGGAGGGGGCTGAGACAGATACGCAGTATTTT; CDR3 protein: CASSLEGAETDTQYF
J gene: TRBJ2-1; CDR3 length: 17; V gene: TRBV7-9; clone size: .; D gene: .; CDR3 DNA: TGTGCCAGCAGCACACGATCCCGGGATGACTCCTACAATGAGCAGTTCTTC; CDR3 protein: CASSTRSRDDSYNEQFF
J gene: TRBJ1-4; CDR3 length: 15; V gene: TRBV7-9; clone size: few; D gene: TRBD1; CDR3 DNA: TGTGCCAGCAGCCGAGGGACAGGGGCAAATGAAAAACTGTTTTTT; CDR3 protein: CASSRGTGANEKLFF
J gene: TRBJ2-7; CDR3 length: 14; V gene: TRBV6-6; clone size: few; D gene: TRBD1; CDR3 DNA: TGTGCCAGCAGCAAGGGACAGGGGCCCTACGAGCAGTACTTC; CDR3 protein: CASSKGQGPYEQYF
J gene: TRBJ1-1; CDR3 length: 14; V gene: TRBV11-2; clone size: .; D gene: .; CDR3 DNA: TGTGCCAGCAGCCTCAGGAATATGAACACTGAAGCTTTCTTT; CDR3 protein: CASSLRNMNTEAFF
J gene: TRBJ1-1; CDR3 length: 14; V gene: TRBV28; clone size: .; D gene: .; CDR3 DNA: TGTGCCAGTGCCGGCGGGACCCTGAACACTGAAGCTTTCTTT; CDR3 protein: CASAGGTLNTEAFF
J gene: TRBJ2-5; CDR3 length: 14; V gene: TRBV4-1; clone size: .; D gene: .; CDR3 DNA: TGCGCCAGCAGCCAAGACAGGGCCCAAGAGACCCAGTACTTC; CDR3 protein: CASSQDRAQETQYF
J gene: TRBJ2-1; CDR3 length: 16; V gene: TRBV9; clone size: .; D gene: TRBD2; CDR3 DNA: TGTGCCAGCAGCGTAGAGGCGGGAGGAGGATACAATGAGCAGTTCTTC; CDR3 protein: CASSVEAGGGYNEQFF
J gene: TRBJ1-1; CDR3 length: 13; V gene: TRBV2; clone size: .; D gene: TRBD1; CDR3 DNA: TGTGCCAGCAGAGGACAGGGATGGGGGGAAGCTTTCTTT; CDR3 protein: CASRGQGWGEAFF
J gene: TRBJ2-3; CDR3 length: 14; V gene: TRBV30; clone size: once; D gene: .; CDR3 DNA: TGTGCCTGGAGTGAGGCCGGAGGTGCAGATACGCAGTATTTT; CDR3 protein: CAWSEAGGADTQYF
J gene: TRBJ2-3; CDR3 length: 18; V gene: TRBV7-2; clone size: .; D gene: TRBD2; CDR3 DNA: TGTGCCAGCAGCTTAGGTTGGGGTGGCGGGAGAGAAGCCGATACGCAGTATTTT; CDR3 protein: CASSLGWGGGREADTQYF
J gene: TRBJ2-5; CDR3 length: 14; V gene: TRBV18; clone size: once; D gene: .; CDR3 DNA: TGTGCCAGCTCTCACGAGCGGTTACAAGAGACCCAGTACTTC; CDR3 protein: CASSHERLQETQYF
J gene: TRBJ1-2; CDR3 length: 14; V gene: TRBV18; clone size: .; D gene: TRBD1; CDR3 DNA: TGTGCCAGCTCACCTACAGGGGAAAACTATGGCTACACCTTC; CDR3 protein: CASSPTGENYGYTF
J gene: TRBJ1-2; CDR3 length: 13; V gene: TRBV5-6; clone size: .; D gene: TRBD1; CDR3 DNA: TGTGCCAGCAGCTTGTACAGGGGAGGCTGGTACACCTTC; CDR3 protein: CASSLYRGGWYTF